The next 3 T cell receptor beta chains were all read from a single sample in a study of CD8 T cells in ankylosing spondylitis. One entry per CDR3 protein results from TCRdb running MiXCR on the 5' RACE reads. The sample gives around 140,000 distinct CDR3 sequences, 9.5% to 12% of which show up once; about 3.8% is in the top ten. The sample comprised blood, either unsorted or a sorted T cell fraction (not recorded which). The receptors originated from a female donor with ankylosing spondylitis or in good health (not recorded which).

The chain employs TRBV18 and TRBJ2-5; D is ambiguous. The CDR3 runs 12 residues. Germline V CDR1 and CDR2: KGHSH, LQKENI. Trimming shortened V by 0 bases and J by 5 bases, and 4 bases separated the two germline ends. The CDR3 sequence: CASSPPGETQYF. The CDR3 DNA is TGTGCCAGCTCACCACCGGGGGAGACCCAGTACTTC.

This clonotype was detected only a few times. The chain combines TRBV10-2 with TRBJ2-4; D is possibly TRBD2 (6 bases). Germline V lookup: CDR1 WSHSY, CDR2 SAAADI. Trimming took off 4 bases at V and 13 bases at J, with 17 bases between the two ends. CDR3 size: 13 residues. CDR3 DNA: TGCGCCAGCAGTGTAGCGCGGGAACCAAGACAGTACTTC. Translating gives CASSVAREPRQYF.

As concerns this clonotype: The junction shows a germline mismatch at one end, possibly a read error. V is TRBV5-4 and J is TRBJ1-2; D is unresolved. This CDR3 has 14 amino acids. Germline V CDR1 and CDR2: SGHNT, YYREEE (reference sequence). CDR3 region: CASSLESLNCGYTF. The CDR3 DNA reads as TGTGCCAGCAGCTTGGAGTCCCTGAACTGTGGCTACACCTTC.